Following are 17 T cell receptor beta chains from one sample sequenced in a study of cytomegalovirus exposure and HLA in healthy donors. Profiled with immunoSEQ multiplex PCR; TCRdb holds only in-frame clones, not every one. The sample records tens of thousands of clones, around 93% being singletons. Sequencing was performed on PBMCs. The receptors shown here come from a man between 18 and 29 years old in good health and CMV-seronegative.

The chain joins TRBV6-1 to TRBJ2-1, with a weak D call TRBD1 (8 bases). Trimming pared 1 base from V and 3 bases from J, leaving 19 bases between. Germline CDR1 reads MNHNS; CDR2 reads SASEGT. CDR3 size: 18 residues. The CDR3 DNA sequence: TGTGCCAGCAGTGAAGACAGGGGGTGGCCTAGCGGCTACAATGAGCAGTTCTTC. This encodes CASSEDRGWPSGYNEQFF.

This chain links TRBV5-1 with TRBJ2-7, with a possible D match to TRBD1 (5 bases). CDR1 is SGHRS, CDR2 YFSETQ, per germline. V lost 2 bases and J lost 0, with 6 bases in between. The CDR3 runs to 13 residues. The CDR3 bases are TGCGCCAGCAGCTTACAGGACTCCTACGAGCAGTACTTC. It encodes CASSLQDSYEQYF.

The V and J genes are TRBV7-2 and TRBJ1-2, with 9 bases lining up with TRBD1. The J segment lost 0 bases and the V segment lost 5 bases, leaving 4 bases of the junction unmatched. The CDR3 sequence is 15 residues long. Germline values: CDR1 SGHTA, CDR2 FQGNSA. CDR3 sequence reads: CASSPGQGPNYGYTF. For the CDR3, the DNA is TGTGCCAGCAGCCCGGGACAGGGACCTAACTATGGCTACACCTTC.

About this clone itself: The same CDR3 can be traced to other DNA sequences in this sample. V is TRBV9 and J is TRBJ2-3; TRBD1 might be the D (5 bases). The germline V gene encodes CDR1 SGDLS and CDR2 YYNGEE. Trimming cost V 3 bases and J 0 bases, with 5 bases left between them. The CDR3 loop spans 13 amino acids. The CDR3 loop is CASSAGSTDTQYF. DNA of the CDR3: TGTGCCAGCAGCGCAGGGAGCACAGATACGCAGTATTTT.

The rearrangement uses TRBV6-6 and TRBJ2-1; possibly TRBD1 for D (6 bases). The germline V gene encodes CDR1 MNHNY and CDR2 SVGAGI (reference sequence). Trimming removed 0 bases at V and 7 bases at J, with 10 bases between. The CDR3 is made up of 14 amino acids. CDR3 protein: CASSYSTGTNEQFF. The CDR3 nucleotides are TGTGCCAGCAGTTACTCTACAGGGACGAATGAGCAGTTCTTC.

This CDR3 reads CSVLLGAETQYF. Written as DNA, the CDR3 is TGCAGCGTGCTGCTGGGGGCAGAGACCCAGTACTTC. The rearrangement uses TRBV29-1 and TRBJ2-5, with a possible D match to TRBD1 (6 bases). V lost 6 bases, J lost 4 bases, and 12 bases lay in between. The CDR3 extends over 12 amino acids. Per the germline V gene, CDR1 is SQVTM and CDR2 is ANQGSEA.

V and J are TRBV10-2 and TRBJ2-2, with 11 bases lining up with TRBD2. The CDR3 is 14 residues long. The V gene end was trimmed by 3 bases and the J gene end by 6 bases; junction bases not matched to a gene: 0. Germline assignment: CDR1 WSHSY and CDR2 SAAADI. CDR3 amino acids: CASSELAGAGELFF. The DNA for the CDR3 is TGCGCCAGCAGTGAACTAGCGGGAGCCGGGGAGCTGTTTTTT.

The rearrangement links TRBV7-8 to TRBJ2-7, with a possible D match to TRBD1 (6 bases). Germline V CDR1 and CDR2: SGHVS, FQNEAQ. CDR3 length: 15 amino acids. Trimming took 5 bases from V and 5 from J, leaving 19 bases between them. CDR3 nucleotide sequence: TGTGCCAGCAGCCCAGTCGTTACAGGGCTTCACGAGCAGTACTTC. It codes for CASSPVVTGLHEQYF.

The V and J genes are TRBV5-4 and TRBJ2-1, with a possible D match to TRBD1 (5 bases). V was clipped by 3 bases and J by 0 bases, with 7 bases between them. The CDR3 has 14 amino acids. Per germline, CDR1 SGHNT and CDR2 YYREEE (reference sequence). CDR3 residues: CASSYRSSYNEQFF. DNA of the CDR3: TGTGCCAGCAGCTACAGGAGCTCCTACAATGAGCAGTTCTTC.

This clone was found once. This chain joins TRBV19 and TRBJ2-5; 9 bases are shared with TRBD2. From germline, CDR1 is LNHDA and CDR2 SQIVND (reference sequence). V lost 3 bases and J lost 4; bases outside the gene matches: 3. This CDR3 spans 14 amino acids. The CDR3 nucleotides are TGTGCCAGTAGTATTCGACTAGCGGTAGAGACCCAGTACTTC. It yields the protein CASSIRLAVETQYF.

V is TRBV2 and J is TRBJ1-4; D may be TRBD1 (5 bases). The germline V and J ends were trimmed by 9 bases and 8 bases, with 19 bases remaining between them. CDR1 SNHLY and CDR2 FYNNEI come from the germline V gene. The CDR3 extends over 14 amino acids. CDR3 in DNA: TGTGCCAGTAACCGATGGCCTTCAGGGGAAAAACTGTTTTTT. It yields the protein CASNRWPSGEKLFF.

CDR3 sequence (DNA): TGTGCCAGCAAGAGAATACAGGGGAAGACTGAAGCTTTCTTT. This gives the protein CASKRIQGKTEAFF. The rearrangement links TRBV6-1 to TRBJ1-1, with TRBD1 matching over 7 bases. Trimming took 7 bases from V and 5 from J; bases not matched to a gene: 10. Germline values: CDR1 MNHNS, CDR2 SASEGT. The CDR3 totals 14 residues.

The chain combines TRBV9 with TRBJ2-1; the match to TRBD2 covers 12 bases. J lost 4 bases, V lost 3 bases, and 2 bases had no gene match. CDR3 size: 15 residues. CDR1 is SGDLS and CDR2 is YYNGEE in the germline V gene. The CDR3 loop is CASSALAGGYNEQFF. The CDR3 bases are TGTGCCAGCAGCGCTCTAGCGGGAGGGTACAATGAGCAGTTCTTC. The full variable domain, completed using reference TRBV9 and TRBJ2-1, is DSGVTQTPKHLITATGQRVTLRCSPRSGDLSVYWYQQSLDQGLQFLIQYYNGEERAKGNILERFSAQQFPDLHSELNLSSLELGDSALYFCASSALAGGYNEQFFGPGTRLTVL.

The chain uses TRBV27 and TRBJ2-7; perhaps TRBD2 as D (5 bases). Germline lookup yields CDR1 MNHEY and CDR2 SMNVEV (reference sequence). The CDR3 consists of 16 residues. V gave up 0 bases and J gave up 4 bases, with 16 bases separating them. The CDR3 bases are TGTGCCAGCAGTTTATCGACACCACCTAGCCAGTACGAGCAGTACTTC. Encoded protein: CASSLSTPPSQYEQYF.

The chain's CDR3 is CASSMSSASETQYF. The CDR3 DNA sequence: TGTGCCAGTAGTATGTCTAGTGCCTCAGAGACCCAGTACTTC. The J gene is TRBJ2-5, the V gene TRBV19; D is uncertain. This CDR3 has 14 residues. The V gene lost 3 bases and the J gene lost 4 bases, with 12 bases spanning the gap. Germline V gene sequence: CDR1 LNHDA, CDR2 SQIVND (reference sequence).

V usage is TRBV19 and J usage is TRBJ2-2; D gene unclear. This CDR3 has 16 amino acids. Trimming removed 6 bases at V and 6 bases at J, with 20 bases between. Germline lookup yields CDR1 LNHDA and CDR2 SQIVND (reference sequence). CDR3 sequence: CASSTYKASLPGELFF. The CDR3, as DNA: TGTGCCAGTAGCACGTATAAAGCCTCTTTGCCCGGGGAGCTGTTTTTT.

This rearrangement joins TRBV7-2 to TRBJ2-3; 8 bases are shared with TRBD2. Germline assignment: CDR1 SGHTA and CDR2 FQGNSA. The trim removed 1 base at V and 4 bases at J, leaving 4 bases unmatched. The CDR3 totals 15 residues. The CDR3 bases are TGTGCCAGCAGCTTAGGGGGACTAGTGGCAGATACGCAGTATTTT. Amino acids: CASSLGGLVADTQYF.